This record covers a single T cell receptor beta chain. Its target is not known. This sample was included in a study of T cell repertoires in cytomegalovirus infection. TCRdb used MiXCR to reprocess the reads, holding one entry per CDR3 protein. The sample has approximately 590,000 distinct CDR3 sequences, around 40% seen once. In germline, CDR1 is SGHKS, CDR2 YYEKEE (reference sequence). The CDR3 has 16 residues. The V segment lost 2 bases and the J segment 0 bases; nucleotides outside the gene matches: 3. Specimen: cultured PBMCs, collected from culture after CMV antigen stimulation. The V gene is TRBV5-5, the J gene TRBJ2-5, with 11 bases aligning to TRBD2. This clonotype originated in a human donor in good health (CMV status not recorded). Some clones in this sample may be carry-over from other donors' samples. The CDR3 sequence is CASSFSTSGDQETQYF. CDR3 DNA: TGTGCCAGCAGCTTTTCGACTAGCGGGGACCAAGAGACCCAGTACTTC. Together with reference TRBV5-5 and TRBJ2-5, the CDR3 gives the full variable domain: DAGVTQSPTHLIKTRGQQVTLRCSPISGHKSVSWYQQVLGQGPQFIFQYYEKEERGRGNFPDRFSARQFPNYSSELNVNALLLGDSALYLCASSFSTSGDQETQYFGPGTRLLVL.